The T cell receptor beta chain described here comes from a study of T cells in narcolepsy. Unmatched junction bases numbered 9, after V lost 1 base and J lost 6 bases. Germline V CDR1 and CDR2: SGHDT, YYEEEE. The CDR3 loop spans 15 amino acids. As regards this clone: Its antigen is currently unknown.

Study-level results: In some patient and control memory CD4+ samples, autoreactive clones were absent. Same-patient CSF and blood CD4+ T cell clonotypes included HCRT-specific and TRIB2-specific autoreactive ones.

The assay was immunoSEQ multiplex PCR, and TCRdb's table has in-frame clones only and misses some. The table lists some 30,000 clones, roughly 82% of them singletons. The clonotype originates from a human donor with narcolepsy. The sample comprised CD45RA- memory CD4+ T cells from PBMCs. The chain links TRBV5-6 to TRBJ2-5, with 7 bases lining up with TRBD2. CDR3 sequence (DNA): TGTGCCAGCAGCTTGCCGGCGGGAGAAAGGAAGACCCAGTACTTC. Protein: CASSLPAGERKTQYF.